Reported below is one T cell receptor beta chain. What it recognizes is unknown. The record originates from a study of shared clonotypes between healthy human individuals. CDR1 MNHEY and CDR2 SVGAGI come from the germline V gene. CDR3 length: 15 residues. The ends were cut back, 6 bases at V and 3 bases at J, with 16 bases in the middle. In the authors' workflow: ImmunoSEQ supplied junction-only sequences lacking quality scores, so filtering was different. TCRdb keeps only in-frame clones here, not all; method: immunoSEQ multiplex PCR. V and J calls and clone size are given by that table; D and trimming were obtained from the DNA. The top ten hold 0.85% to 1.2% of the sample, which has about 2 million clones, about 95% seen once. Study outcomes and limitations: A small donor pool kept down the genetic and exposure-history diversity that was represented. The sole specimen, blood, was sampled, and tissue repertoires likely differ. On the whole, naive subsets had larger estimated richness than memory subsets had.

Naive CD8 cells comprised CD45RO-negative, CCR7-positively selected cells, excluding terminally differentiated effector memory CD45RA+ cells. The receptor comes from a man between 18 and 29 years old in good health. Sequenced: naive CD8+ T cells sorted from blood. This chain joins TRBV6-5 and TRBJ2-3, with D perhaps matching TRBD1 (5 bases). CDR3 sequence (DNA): TGTGCCAGCAGCCACATTAGGGGTGGGACAGATACGCAGTATTTT. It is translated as CASSHIRGGTDTQYF.